Listed here are 8 T cell receptor beta chains from one sample, sequenced in a study of blood T cells in healthy people across ages. Alongside a J-beta primer mix, a sample-barcoded 5' primer served in a second PCR lasting roughly 7 to 11 cycles. One entry per CDR3 protein results from TCRdb running MiXCR on the 5' RACE reads. This repertoire shows fewer than 1 million distinct CDR3 sequences, under 45% found once; its top ten account for about a fifth. Sequencing used blood. The receptors here all came from a man aged 60 to 75 in good health.

This clonotype came up a few times. This chain links TRBV13 with TRBJ2-7; D perhaps matches TRBD1 (6 bases). V was clipped by 5 bases and J by 2 bases, with 13 bases between them. In germline, CDR1 is PRHDT, CDR2 FYEKMQ (reference sequence). The CDR3 totals 14 residues. The CDR3: CASSPGHRAYEQYF. In DNA, the CDR3 is TGTGCCAGCAGCCCGGGACACCGAGCCTACGAGCAGTACTTC.

CDR3 sequence (DNA): TGCAGTGCTATAGGACAGCCCGAAAATTACGAGCAGTTCTTC. Its protein is CSAIGQPENYEQFF. The chain joins TRBV20-1 to TRBJ2-1, with D perhaps matching TRBD1 (6 bases). Germline V gene data show CDR1 as DFQATT and CDR2 as SNEGSKA (reference sequence). V was clipped by 4 bases and J by 10 bases, with 20 bases between them. This CDR3 comprises 14 residues.

This clonotype was seen a handful of times. This chain connects TRBV27 to TRBJ2-7; unclear D gene. Per the germline V gene, CDR1 is MNHEY and CDR2 is SMNVEV (reference sequence). V lost 4 bases and J lost 6, with 22 bases in between. The CDR3 contains 16 residues. CDR3 protein: CASSYRRKSLGSEQYF. The CDR3 nucleotides are TGTGCCAGCAGTTATCGCCGGAAGTCCCTGGGAAGCGAGCAGTACTTC.

V gene TRBV30 combines with J gene TRBJ2-6; D is undetermined. The CDR3 spans 16 residues. Germline assignment: CDR1 GTSNPN and CDR2 SVGIG (reference sequence). Trimming stripped 2 bases from V and 0 bases from J, with 11 bases between. CDR3 nucleotides: TGTGCCTGGAGTTACCCAACCGCCTCTGGGGCCAACGTCCTGACTTTC. Its protein product is CAWSYPTASGANVLTF.

Here the CDR3 reads CASSSTGRDTEAFF. The CDR3 DNA reads TGTGCCAGCAGTTCGACAGGAAGGGACACTGAAGCTTTCTTT. The chain links TRBV6-1 to TRBJ1-1, with a weak D call TRBD1 (6 bases). CDR3 length: 14 residues. Trimming removed 5 bases at V and 3 bases at J, with 13 bases between. The germline V gene has CDR1 MNHNS and CDR2 SASEGT.

The rearrangement uses TRBV7-9 and TRBJ2-4; D unresolved. Germline CDR1 is SEHNR and CDR2 is FQNEAQ (reference sequence). The CDR3 sequence is 14 residues long. Trimming shortened V by 7 bases and J by 0 bases, and 10 bases separated the two germline ends. The CDR3 reads CASTSRLAKNIQYF. As DNA, the CDR3 is TGTGCCAGCACCTCGCGTCTAGCCAAAAACATTCAGTACTTC.

The V and J genes are TRBV29-1 and TRBJ1-1; 9 nucleotides agree with TRBD1. The V segment lost 4 bases and the J segment 5 bases; nucleotides outside the gene matches: 11. The CDR3 totals 15 residues. Germline assignment: CDR1 SQVTM and CDR2 ANQGSEA. The CDR3 reads CSVVWLGGQGTEAFF. In DNA, the CDR3 is TGCAGCGTTGTCTGGTTGGGTGGACAGGGGACTGAAGCTTTCTTT.

This sequence joins TRBV3-1 and TRBJ2-7; maybe TRBD2 (5 bases). The V end lost 2 bases, the J end lost 3 bases, and 11 bases lay between the germline ends. Germline CDR1 is LGHDT and CDR2 is YNNKEL (reference sequence). This CDR3 has 14 residues. The CDR3 DNA is TGTGCCAGCAGCCAATGGGGAGCGATCTACGAGCAGTACTTC. Amino acids: CASSQWGAIYEQYF.